A single T cell receptor (beta chain) is shown here with its context. The antigen is not known. Treatment noted: about 20 received Ad26.COV2.S at low or high dose, single or two shots; roughly five received placebo; per-sample allocation not given. It was on day 63 after the first vaccine or placebo injection that samples were taken. The donor's status was that of an adult aged 18-55 years in Boston. The record originates from a study of Ad26.COV2.S vaccination and SARS-CoV-2 variants. General study points: In TCR breadth and depth analyses, total T cell responses may have been underestimated.

This CDR3 has 14 residues. Germline V lookup: CDR1 SGHNT, CDR2 YYREEE (reference sequence). The V segment lost 6 bases and the J segment 4 bases; nucleotides outside the gene matches: 5. Here immunoSEQ multiplex PCR was the method, and the copy in TCRdb shows in-frame clones only, minus some. The table has about 680,000 clones, 89% seen once. This chain links TRBV5-4 with TRBJ1-2; the match to TRBD1 covers 11 bases. The receptor's source is a person between 18 and 65 years old who received the Ad26.COV2.S COVID-19 vaccine or a placebo. This specimen was peripheral blood, taken in a trial of Ad26.COV2.S vaccine versus placebo. The CDR3 sequence is CASTVGTGGYGYTF. The CDR3 DNA reads TGTGCCAGCACCGTGGGGACAGGGGGCTATGGCTACACCTTC.